This TCR beta chain derives from a study of CD8+CD57+ T cells in acquired aplastic anemia. Study context: DNA per sorted CD4+ or CD8+ sample ranged 0.2 to 27.4 ug, averaging 3.2 ug.

Regarding the study as a whole: The same twenty-nine CD8+ CDR3 sequences occurred in patients and in controls. Patient and control CD8+ Simpson's diversity was not significantly different.

In patients chosen for sequencing, flow cytometry had shown CD8+CD57+ cell expansion. Patients were therapy-naive when their blood was sampled. Trimming left V 0 bases short and J 6 bases short, with 5 bases between. This CDR3 contains 13 residues. Germline CDR1 LNHNV, CDR2 YYDKDF (reference sequence). To note about this clonotype: Its antigen is not identified.

Both TCR beta VDJ combination and CDR3 sequence profiling were carried out. Genomic DNA was the template for this profiling. MiXCR was run by TCRdb on the reads, yielding one entry per CDR3 protein. The repertoire holds under 250,000 distinct CDR3 sequences, with roughly 60% as singletons. J is TRBJ2-2 and V is TRBV15; no clear D. This receptor was taken from a human donor with aplastic anemia. The sequencing sample was made of sorted CD4+, CD8+, or CD8+CD57+ T cells (not recorded which) from PBMCs. CDR3 DNA sequence: TGTGCCACCAGCAGAGATAACGCCGGGGAGCTGTTTTTT. Translated, it gives CATSRDNAGELFF.